The clone carrying this T cell receptor (beta chain) was detected once. The sample is drawn from a study of blood T cell repertoires in COVID-19. For the study at large: Whether acute or convalescent, the COVID-19 samples came from the United States, Italy and Spain. T cells, B-cell-depleted T cells, or PBMCs supplied cDNA or gDNA.

The CDR3 runs to 15 residues. V gave up 6 bases and J gave up 4 bases, with 15 bases separating them. CDR1 and CDR2 (germline): LGHDT, YNNKEL (reference sequence). In the authors' workflow: Reference gene primer amplification yielded estimated nucleated cell counts. Data came from immunoSEQ multiplex PCR; TCRdb stores just in-frame clones and leaves some out. That table is the source of V, J and clone size, and D and trimming were worked out from the DNA. The data hold about 270,000 clones, with about 89% observed a single time. The rearrangement links TRBV3-1 (or the pseudogene TRBV3-2) to TRBJ2-2, with a tentative D call TRBD2 (6 bases). This receptor was identified in a woman between 50 and 59 years old with acute or convalescent COVID-19. The specimen sequenced was peripheral blood. The CDR3 region has the DNA TGTGCCAGCAGACTAACAGCGGGCCTCACCGGGGAGCTGTTTTTT. Its protein product is CASRLTAGLTGELFF.